This T cell receptor beta chain was observed in a study of fetal regulatory T cell absence and autoimmunity. Study context: Without clinical diabetes, IPEX patients showed exocrine pancreas autoimmunity.

Germline V lookup: CDR1 GTSNPN, CDR2 SVGIG (reference sequence). V shed 2 bases and J 2 bases; nucleotides not matched to a gene: 3. The CDR3 is made up of 15 amino acids. About this clone itself: Its antigen is still unknown.

Sequencing was at survey level. The assay was immunoSEQ multiplex PCR, and TCRdb's table has in-frame clones only and misses some. This sample yields 95,000 to 100,000 clones, of which approximately 79% are seen a single time; just under 2% belongs to the top ten. Study conclusions and caveats: Pancreas TCRs were oligoclonally enriched versus cord blood, some clones over 85-fold. Pancreas and cord blood did not differ much in TRB family usage.

The sequenced sample was pancreas tissue. The receptor was derived from a male donor with IPEX syndrome. J is TRBJ2-6 and V is TRBV30; 7 nucleotides match TRBD1. The CDR3 coding sequence is TGTGCCTGGAGTCATGACAGGGCTGGGGCCAACGTCCTGACTTTC. Translation gives CAWSHDRAGANVLTF.